The 24 T cell receptor beta chains below were found in one sample sequenced in a study of molecular identifiers for immune sequencing clone quantification. TCRdb fed the PCR reads into MiXCR, producing one record per CDR3 protein. The data show around 480,000 distinct CDR3 sequences, around a fifth seen once. Sequences were obtained from naive CD8+ T cells from blood, with Jurkat cell RNA spiked in. Subset described: FACS-sorted CD8+CD4-CCR7+CD45RA+ naive T cells. The receptors stem from a human donor in good health. Some libraries in this study had Jurkat cell RNA spiked in.

This clonotype was counted ten times or more. This chain joins TRBV20-1 and TRBJ2-3; 11 nucleotides agree with TRBD2. The CDR3 spans 15 residues. With V trimmed by 3 bases and J by 0 bases, 2 bases remained unmatched. Per germline, CDR1 DFQATT and CDR2 SNEGSKA (reference sequence). CDR3 loop: CSARTSGVSTDTQYF. The CDR3 DNA sequence: TGCAGTGCTAGGACTAGCGGGGTTAGCACAGATACGCAGTATTTT.

This clonotype has just a few counts. This chain connects TRBV30 to TRBJ2-3; D gene ambiguous. V lost 4 bases and J 1 base, leaving 6 bases between the germline ends. This CDR3 is 12 amino acids long. Germline V gives CDR1 GTSNPN, CDR2 SVGIG (reference sequence). The CDR3: CAWTHGTDTQYF. The DNA for the CDR3 is TGTGCCTGGACGCATGGCACAGATACGCAGTATTTT.

The V gene is TRBV12-3 or TRBV12-4, the J gene TRBJ1-1, with 10 bases lining up with TRBD1. V shed 5 bases and J 7 bases; nucleotides not matched to a gene: 4. This CDR3 comprises 13 residues. CDR3 amino acids: CASSLRTGGEAFF. CDR3 nucleotide sequence: TGTGCCAGCAGTCTTAGGACAGGGGGTGAAGCTTTCTTT.

This clonotype has ten or more counts. The rearrangement joins TRBV11-2 to TRBJ2-7; no firm D call. This CDR3 spans 15 amino acids. V was clipped by 5 bases and J by 2 bases, with 16 bases between them. The germline gives CDR1 SGHAT, CDR2 FQNNGV. The CDR3 nucleotides read TGTGCCAGCAGCCTTATGCTGGGCGATACCTACGAGCAGTACTTC. This translates into CASSLMLGDTYEQYF. The whole variable domain, filled in from reference TRBV11-2 and TRBJ2-7, reads EAGVAQSPRYKIIEKRQSVAFWCNPISGHATLYWYQQILGQGPKLLIQFQNNGVVDDSQLPKDRFSAERLKGVDSTLKIQPAKLEDSAVYLCASSLMLGDTYEQYFGPGTRLTVT.

This clonotype was counted between two and nine times. V usage is TRBV7-9 and J usage is TRBJ2-7; D remains unclear. Germline loops: CDR1 SEHNR, CDR2 FQNEAQ (reference sequence). V was cut by 5 bases and J by 0 bases, with 20 bases left in between. The CDR3 sequence is 17 residues long. The CDR3 DNA follows: TGTGCCAGCAGCATTAACTTATCCCCGGGCGGCTCCTACGAGCAGTACTTC. Translating it yields CASSINLSPGGSYEQYF.

The genes are TRBV20-1 and TRBJ2-7, with D maybe TRBD1 (6 bases). Germline V lookup: CDR1 DFQATT, CDR2 SNEGSKA (reference sequence). This CDR3 comprises 14 residues. V was cut by 0 bases and J by 0 bases, with 9 bases left in between. The CDR3 sequence is CSARDRGISYEQYF. The CDR3 DNA is TGCAGTGCTAGAGACAGGGGAATCTCCTACGAGCAGTACTTC.

A single count supports this clonotype. The chain employs TRBV6-2 or TRBV6-3 and TRBJ2-3; 8 bases map to TRBD1. The CDR3 loop spans 16 amino acids. The V gene's germline CDR1 is MNHEY and CDR2 SVGEGT. After removal of 2 bases from V and 0 bases from J, the junction contained 4 bases not matched to a gene. In nucleotides, the CDR3 is TGTGCCAGCAGTTACCTGGGGGACAGGAGCACAGATACGCAGTATTTT. Amino acid sequence: CASSYLGDRSTDTQYF.

This clonotype was picked up many times. This chain connects TRBV14 to TRBJ2-5, with unresolved D. Looked up from germline, CDR1 is SGHDN and CDR2 is FVKESK. Trimming took off 1 base at V and 5 bases at J, with 14 bases between the two ends. The length of the CDR3 is 15 residues. The CDR3 sequence: CASSQGGPLGETQYF. The CDR3 DNA reads TGTGCCAGCAGCCAAGGTGGCCCGCTCGGGGAGACCCAGTACTTC.

This clonotype was detected ten times or more. The gene calls are TRBV29-1 and TRBJ2-4; no definite D call. The germline CDR1 and CDR2 sequences are SQVTM and ANQGSEA. V dropped 3 bases and J dropped 0 bases, with 6 bases sitting between them. CDR3 length equals 13 residues. Written as DNA, the CDR3 is TGCAGCGTTGATGGCGGAGCCAAAAACATTCAGTACTTC. This encodes CSVDGGAKNIQYF.

Details on this clonotype: The junction shows a germline mismatch at one end, possibly a read error. V usage is TRBV7-9 and J usage is TRBJ2-3; tentatively, D is TRBD1 (6 bases). This CDR3 contains 17 residues. The germline CDR1 and CDR2 sequences are SEHNR and FQNEAQ (reference sequence). CDR3 protein: CASSLIQGREDTDAQYF. In DNA, the CDR3 is TGTGCCAGCAGCTTAATCCAGGGGAGAGAGGACACAGATGCGCAGTATTTT.

This clonotype was observed many times. The chain recombines TRBV5-5 with TRBJ2-7; no firm D call. Trimming removed 0 bases from V and 4 bases from J, with 8 bases in between. The CDR3 consists of 13 residues. CDR1 and CDR2 (germline): SGHKS, YYEKEE (reference sequence). CDR3 loop: CASSLANGYEQYF. In nucleotides, the CDR3 is TGTGCCAGCAGCTTGGCAAACGGGTACGAGCAGTACTTC.

This clonotype was detected a few times. J is TRBJ1-6 and V is TRBV7-9; 9 nucleotides agree with TRBD1. The CDR3 consists of 15 residues. Trimming cost V 1 base and J 9 bases; bases outside gene matches: 4. Germline-derived CDR1 and CDR2 are SEHNR and FQNEAQ (reference sequence). This CDR3 reads CASSLGGQGSSPLHF. The DNA for the CDR3 is TGTGCCAGCAGCTTAGGGGGACAGGGTAGTTCACCCCTCCACTTT.

This clonotype was recorded at least ten times. This sequence joins TRBV24-1 and TRBJ2-1; 8 nucleotides align to TRBD2. This CDR3 comprises 16 residues. V lost 4 bases, J lost 7 bases, and 11 bases stayed unmatched. Per germline, CDR1 KGHDR and CDR2 SFDVKD. CDR3 residues: CATSEQTGLGQNEQFF. The CDR3 DNA is TGTGCCACCAGTGAACAAACGGGACTAGGCCAGAATGAGCAGTTCTTC.

This clonotype showed up just a few times. The chain uses TRBV4-1 and TRBJ2-7; TRBD2 agrees at 13 bases. V trimming: 0 bases; J trimming: 1 base; junction bases outside the gene matches: 6. CDR1 MGHRA and CDR2 YSYEKL come from the germline V gene. CDR3 length: 18 residues. Written as DNA, the CDR3 is TGCGCCAGCAGCCAAGACGTGACTAGCGGGGGGAGGTCCTACGAGCAGTACTTC. Its translation: CASSQDVTSGGRSYEQYF.

The chain combines TRBV6-1 with TRBJ1-5; D unresolved. Trimming took off 2 bases at V and 0 bases at J, with 8 bases between the two ends. Per the germline V gene, CDR1 is MNHNS and CDR2 is SASEGT. The CDR3 sequence is 15 residues long. CDR3 nucleotide sequence: TGTGCCAGCAGTGAATATGCAGCTAGCAATCAGCCCCAGCATTTT. This translates into CASSEYAASNQPQHF.

This clonotype was observed at least ten times. J is TRBJ2-5 and V is TRBV6-2 or TRBV6-3; 11 bases are a match to TRBD1. Trimming removed 0 bases from V and 5 bases from J; junction bases left unmatched: 8. CDR3 length: 17 amino acids. Germline CDR1 is MNHEY and CDR2 is SVGEGT. CDR3 loop: CASSYSRTGGLVETQYF. The CDR3, as DNA: TGTGCCAGCAGTTACTCGCGGACAGGGGGCCTGGTTGAGACCCAGTACTTC.

This clonotype was detected ten times or more. The chain has TRBV5-1 and TRBJ2-2; 8 positions agree with TRBD2. The J segment lost 5 bases and the V segment lost 3 bases, leaving 3 bases of the junction unmatched. Germline lookup yields CDR1 SGHRS and CDR2 YFSETQ. This CDR3 is 14 amino acids long. As DNA, the CDR3 is TGCGCCAGCAGCTGGACTAGCCTAACCGGGGAGCTGTTTTTT. Encoded protein: CASSWTSLTGELFF.

This clonotype was picked up a small number of times. V is TRBV7-6 and J is TRBJ1-1; the D gene is possibly TRBD1 (5 bases). V was cut by 1 base and J by 5 bases, with 8 bases left in between. This CDR3 contains 13 residues. CDR1 is SGHVS and CDR2 is FNYEAQ in the germline V gene. CDR3 coding DNA: TGTGCCAGCAGCTTAGGGACAAGAACTGAAGCTTTCTTT. As protein: CASSLGTRTEAFF.

The chain has TRBV27 and TRBJ2-7, with 7 bases aligning to TRBD2. Looked up from germline, CDR1 is MNHEY and CDR2 is SMNVEV (reference sequence). The CDR3 consists of 14 residues. V was pared by 5 bases and J by 3 bases, with 7 bases of the junction left unmatched. The CDR3: CASSPGLTLYEQYF. Here the CDR3 DNA reads TGTGCCAGCAGTCCGGGACTAACCCTCTACGAGCAGTACTTC.

Ten or more counts support this clonotype. The chain recombines TRBV6-5 with TRBJ1-2; weak D call: TRBD1 (5 bases). Germline CDR1 reads MNHEY; CDR2 reads SVGAGI. The CDR3 totals 14 residues. Trimming pared 4 bases from V and 8 bases from J, leaving 17 bases between. The CDR3 here is CASSSESRGGGYTF. The CDR3 bases are TGTGCCAGCAGTTCCGAGTCGAGGGGCGGCGGCTACACCTTC.

As concerns this clonotype: A much larger clone sits a single nucleotide away, making a read error possible. The chain uses TRBV10-3 and TRBJ2-1; D uncertain. The CDR3 has 12 amino acids. V lost 6 bases, J lost 10 bases, and 13 bases lay in between. Germline loops: CDR1 ENHRY, CDR2 SYGVKD. CDR3 residues: CAIRTLSMEQFF. The CDR3 coding sequence is TGTGCCATCAGAACCCTATCCATGGAGCAGTTCTTC.

V usage is TRBV5-4 and J usage is TRBJ2-7; 16 nucleotides agree with TRBD2. V lost 3 bases to trimming and J lost 3 bases; unmatched junction nucleotides: 9. CDR1 and CDR2 (germline): SGHNT, YYREEE (reference sequence). The CDR3 is 18 residues long. CDR3 in DNA: TGTGCCAGCAGCTCATCTTGGGGACTAGCGGGAGGGAGCTACGAGCAGTACTTC. This gives the protein CASSSSWGLAGGSYEQYF.

This clonotype was observed at least ten times. This rearrangement joins TRBV27 to TRBJ1-4; D unclear. Trimming left V 6 bases short and J 0 bases short, with 11 bases between. Germline CDR1 is MNHEY and CDR2 is SMNVEV (reference sequence). The CDR3 has 15 amino acids. CDR3 DNA: TGTGCCAGCAGCCCAGATTGGGCAACTAATGAAAAACTGTTTTTT. It translates to CASSPDWATNEKLFF.

This clonotype was observed a handful of times. CDR3 sequence: CSARGGTVSYEQYF. CDR3 sequence (DNA): TGCAGTGCTAGAGGGGGAACAGTTAGCTACGAGCAGTACTTC. The V call is TRBV20-1, the J call TRBJ2-7; D remains unclear. Trimming removed 1 base at V and 3 bases at J, with 13 bases between. The CDR3 covers 14 residues. Germline CDR1 reads DFQATT; CDR2 reads SNEGSKA (reference sequence).